This entry lists 26 T cell receptor beta chains sequenced from one sample in a study of blood T cell repertoires in COVID-19. Method: immunoSEQ multiplex PCR; TCRdb's copy keeps in-frame clones and lacks some. The sample yields 75,000 to 100,000 clones, about 90% seen once. Sequencing was done on a sample of peripheral blood. These receptors were taken from a human donor with acute or convalescent COVID-19. The donor label of this sample is uncertain.

The rearrangement joins TRBV2 to TRBJ1-1, with D tentatively TRBD1 (6 bases). CDR1 SNHLY and CDR2 FYNNEI come from the germline V gene. The CDR3 consists of 12 residues. Trimming left V 5 bases short and J 4 bases short, with 8 bases between. CDR3 region: CASSTTGTEAFF. The CDR3 DNA follows: TGTGCCAGCAGTACGACAGGCACTGAAGCTTTCTTT.

The chain combines TRBV5-4 with TRBJ1-1; weak D call: TRBD1 (6 bases). Germline-derived CDR1 and CDR2 are SGHNT and YYREEE (reference sequence). CDR3 length equals 14 residues. The V and J ends lost 3 bases and 7 bases respectively, with 16 bases between them. CDR3 residues: CASSYQGPLGEAFF. The CDR3 coding sequence is TGTGCCAGCAGCTATCAGGGGCCCCTCGGTGAAGCTTTCTTT. The full variable domain, its missing parts supplied by reference TRBV5-4 and TRBJ1-1, is ETGVTQSPTHLIKTRGQQVTLRCSSQSGHNTVSWYQQALGQGPQFIFQYYREEENGRGNFPPRFSGLQFPNYSSELNVNALELDDSALYLCASSYQGPLGEAFFGQGTRLTVV.

This chain links TRBV28 with TRBJ2-5, with unresolved D. Trimming left V 3 bases short and J 2 bases short, with 13 bases between. The CDR3 is 15 amino acids. CDR1 and CDR2 (germline): MDHEN, SYDVKM. The CDR3 nucleotides are TGTGCCAGCAGTTTTCTACCCCATAAGCAAGAGACCCAGTACTTC. Amino acids: CASSFLPHKQETQYF.

The J gene is TRBJ2-3, the V gene TRBV9, with 10 positions matching TRBD2. Germline values: CDR1 SGDLS, CDR2 YYNGEE. With V trimmed by 2 bases and J by 0 bases, 3 bases remained unmatched. The CDR3 has 16 amino acids. The CDR3 sequence: CASSVSGGASTDTQYF. The CDR3 region has the DNA TGTGCCAGCAGCGTCAGCGGGGGGGCTAGCACAGATACGCAGTATTTT. Full variable domain (outside the CDR3, taken from reference TRBV9 and TRBJ2-3): DSGVTQTPKHLITATGQRVTLRCSPRSGDLSVYWYQQSLDQGLQFLIQYYNGEERAKGNILERFSAQQFPDLHSELNLSSLELGDSALYFCASSVSGGASTDTQYFGPGTRLTVL.

The V call is TRBV4-3, the J call TRBJ2-5, with D possibly being TRBD2 (6 bases). CDR1 is LGHNA and CDR2 is YSLEER in the germline V gene. The CDR3 length is 20 residues. V was shortened by 0 bases and J by 0 bases, with 23 bases between the two germline ends. CDR3 sequence: CASSQELGLTGTPNQETQYF. The CDR3 DNA reads TGCGCCAGCAGCCAAGAATTGGGACTGACTGGGACCCCCAACCAAGAGACCCAGTACTTC.

The V call is TRBV11-3, the J call TRBJ2-1, with 10 positions matching TRBD2. CDR3 length equals 16 residues. Germline V CDR1 and CDR2: SGHNT, YENEEA. With V trimmed by 2 bases and J by 0 bases, 1 base remained unmatched. CDR3 in amino acids: CASSLQRGGSYNEQFF. Here the CDR3 DNA reads TGTGCCAGCAGCTTACAGCGGGGGGGCTCCTACAATGAGCAGTTCTTC.

This sequence joins TRBV2 and TRBJ1-2, with TRBD1 identical over 8 bases. V gave up 6 bases and J gave up 2 bases; unmatched junction bases: 2. Germline CDR1 SNHLY, CDR2 FYNNEI. The CDR3 sequence is 13 residues long. The CDR3 DNA sequence: TGTGCCAGCAGCAGGACAGGGAACTATGGCTACACCTTC. It encodes CASSRTGNYGYTF.

This sequence joins TRBV3-1 (or the pseudogene TRBV3-2) and TRBJ1-4, with a tentative D call TRBD1 (5 bases). CDR1 and CDR2 from the germline V gene are LGHDT and YNNKEL (reference sequence). Trimming took off 4 bases at V and 7 bases at J, with 13 bases between the two ends. This CDR3 region has 14 residues. The CDR3 DNA follows: TGTGCCAGCAGCCTCAGGGAAGGGCGTGAAAAACTGTTTTTT. The encoded protein is CASSLREGREKLFF.

Comment on this clone: The junction does not match germline at one end; this may be a read error. The CDR3 nucleotides read TGTGCCAGCAGTTACTCGGGGACAGGGAATGGAAAACTGTTTTTT. As protein: CASSYSGTGNGKLFF. J is TRBJ1-4 and V is TRBV6-5, with 9 bases lining up with TRBD1. The CDR3 contains 15 residues. In germline, CDR1 is MNHEY, CDR2 SVGAGI.

The chain recombines TRBV4-1 with TRBJ2-3, with 9 bases identical to TRBD2. The CDR3 runs 16 residues. Germline-derived CDR1 and CDR2 are MGHRA and YSYEKL. Trimming at V came to 1 base and at J to 3 bases, leaving 5 bases not matched to a gene. The CDR3 is CASSQGSGGRTDTQYF. The CDR3, as DNA: TGCGCCAGCAGCCAAGGGAGCGGGGGGAGGACAGATACGCAGTATTTT.

This chain joins TRBV5-1 and TRBJ2-1; possibly TRBD2 for D (5 bases). The CDR3 consists of 13 residues. The V gene lost 4 bases and the J gene lost 4 bases, with 9 bases spanning the gap. The germline V gene encodes CDR1 SGHRS and CDR2 YFSETQ. In DNA form, the CDR3 reads TGCGCCAGCAGCGAGGACTTTTACAATGAGCAGTTCTTC. Amino acid sequence: CASSEDFYNEQFF.

The chain has TRBV27 and TRBJ2-7; TRBD1 agrees at 8 bases. This CDR3 has 13 residues. The V and J ends lost 5 bases and 4 bases, in that order; junction bases with no gene match: 4. CDR1 and CDR2 from the germline V gene are MNHEY and SMNVEV (reference sequence). The CDR3 sequence: CASSRTGGYEQYF. The CDR3 DNA is TGTGCCAGCAGTCGCACAGGGGGGTACGAGCAGTACTTC.

The gene calls are TRBV2 and TRBJ1-2; 8 bases are shared with TRBD1. The CDR3 sequence is 15 residues long. Germline CDR1 and CDR2: SNHLY and FYNNEI. J gave up 3 bases and V 2 bases, and 5 bases lay outside the gene matches. The DNA of the CDR3 is TGTGCCAGCAGTGAATCCCAGGGGGCCTACTATGGCTACACCTTC. It yields the protein CASSESQGAYYGYTF.

The V and J genes are TRBV30 and TRBJ1-4; a possible D gene is TRBD1 (5 bases). With 3 bases removed from V and 0 bases from J, the gap between germline ends came to 17 bases. Germline-derived CDR1 and CDR2 are GTSNPN and SVGIG (reference sequence). The CDR3 is 17 residues long. This chain's CDR3 is CAWRPHWGLATNEKLFF. DNA for the CDR3: TGTGCCTGGAGACCCCATTGGGGACTTGCAACTAATGAAAAACTGTTTTTT.

The V gene is TRBV4-3, the J gene TRBJ2-2; D gene unclear. The CDR3 is 15 amino acids. The germline V and J ends were trimmed by 1 base and 5 bases, with 11 bases remaining between them. The germline gives CDR1 LGHNA, CDR2 YSLEER. The CDR3 region is CASSQGPLRTGELFF. CDR3 nucleotide sequence: TGCGCCAGCAGCCAAGGTCCCCTGAGGACCGGGGAGCTGTTTTTT.

The chain couples TRBV28 to TRBJ2-7; 7 nucleotides line up with TRBD1. The CDR3 loop spans 14 amino acids. With V trimmed by 3 bases and J by 1 base, 3 bases remained unmatched. The germline V gene has CDR1 MDHEN and CDR2 SYDVKM. CDR3 sequence (DNA): TGTGCCAGCAGTTTGCCGGGACAGTCCTACGAGCAGTACTTC. Residues: CASSLPGQSYEQYF. Complete variable domain (other parts from reference TRBV28 and TRBJ2-7): DVKVTQSSRYLVKRTGEKVFLECVQDMDHENMFWYRQDPGLGLRLIYFSYDVKMKEKGDIPEGYSVSREKKERFSLILESASTNQTSMYLCASSLPGQSYEQYFGPGTRLTVT.

The J gene is TRBJ1-3, the V gene TRBV18, with TRBD1 as a possible D gene (5 bases). The CDR3 is made up of 16 amino acids. V shed 2 bases and J shed 0 bases, with 11 bases lying between them. The V gene's germline CDR1 is KGHSH and CDR2 LQKENI. The CDR3 DNA is TGTGCCAGCTCACCAGGCAGGACACTCTCTGGAAACACCATATATTTT. This codes for CASSPGRTLSGNTIYF.

This clone was counted only a few times. The gene calls are TRBV7-9 and TRBJ1-1; no reliable D call. The CDR3 is 13 amino acids. Looked up from germline, CDR1 is SEHNR and CDR2 is FQNEAQ (reference sequence). The ends were cut back, 3 bases at V and 0 bases at J, with 5 bases in the middle. This CDR3 is CASSLSVNTEAFF. Here the CDR3 DNA reads TGTGCCAGCAGCTTGTCGGTGAACACTGAAGCTTTCTTT.

This chain uses TRBV5-1 with TRBJ2-3, with a weak D call TRBD1 (5 bases). Deletions cut 3 bases from V and 0 bases from J, with 8 bases between. CDR1 is SGHRS and CDR2 is YFSETQ in the germline V gene. The CDR3 is 14 amino acids. CDR3 loop: CASSSGASTDTQYF. The CDR3 nucleotides read TGCGCCAGCAGCTCTGGGGCTAGCACAGATACGCAGTATTTT. The variable domain in full, with the rest retrieved from reference TRBV5-1 and TRBJ2-3, is KAGVTQTPRYLIKTRGQQVTLSCSPISGHRSVSWYQQTPGQGLQFLFEYFSETQRNKGNFPGRFSGRQFSNSRSEMNVSTLELGDSALYLCASSSGASTDTQYFGPGTRLTVL.

The chain combines TRBV4-1 with TRBJ2-7, with D possibly matching TRBD2 (6 bases). The V end was cut by 0 bases, the J end by 7 bases, with 16 bases between. The CDR3 is made up of 15 amino acids. CDR1 and CDR2 (germline): MGHRA, YSYEKL. The CDR3 region is CASSQEGTLYGEQYF. The CDR3 DNA reads as TGCGCCAGCAGCCAAGAGGGGACTCTTTATGGAGAGCAGTACTTC.

The chain joins TRBV20-1 to TRBJ2-3; 10 bases are shared with TRBD2. Germline CDR1 DFQATT, CDR2 SNEGSKA (reference sequence). The junction had 5 bases not matched to a gene; V was cut back by 3 bases and J by 5 bases. The CDR3 loop spans 14 amino acids. The CDR3 nucleotides read TGCAGTGCTAGTTCTAGCGGGGGAGTAGATACGCAGTATTTT. Protein product: CSASSSGGVDTQYF.

The table lists this clone with a count of one. V usage is TRBV5-1 and J usage is TRBJ2-1; 11 bases line up with TRBD2. From germline, CDR1 is SGHRS and CDR2 YFSETQ. This CDR3 has 16 residues. With 4 bases clipped from V and 5 bases from J, the junction kept 8 bases outside the gene matches. The CDR3 sequence is CASSPYFSGGDNEQFF. The CDR3 nucleotides read TGCGCCAGCAGCCCCTACTTTAGCGGGGGGGACAATGAGCAGTTCTTC.

The rearrangement uses TRBV19 and TRBJ1-2; D uncertain. Germline values: CDR1 LNHDA, CDR2 SQIVND (reference sequence). CDR3 length: 11 residues. V dropped 8 bases and J dropped 3 bases, with 7 bases sitting between them. CDR3 DNA: TGTGCCAGTCGGGGAGACTATGGCTACACCTTC. This codes for CASRGDYGYTF.

The chain joins TRBV7-9 to TRBJ2-5; D unresolved. CDR3 length: 13 amino acids. The germline gives CDR1 SEHNR, CDR2 FQNEAQ (reference sequence). V lost 5 bases to trimming and J lost 0 bases, with 7 bases between them. Here the CDR3 DNA reads TGTGCCAGCAGCCTAGGGCACCAAGAGACCCAGTACTTC. Its protein product is CASSLGHQETQYF.

The chain uses TRBV7-9 and TRBJ2-5, with 9 positions matching TRBD2. The V gene's germline CDR1 is SEHNR and CDR2 FQNEAQ (reference sequence). Trimming took 0 bases from V and 2 from J; bases not matched to a gene: 7. There are 17 residues in the CDR3. The CDR3 sequence is CASSLAERGVFQETQYF. CDR3 sequence (DNA): TGTGCCAGCAGCTTAGCGGAGCGGGGGGTGTTTCAAGAGACCCAGTACTTC.

The chain has TRBV11-3 and TRBJ2-1, with 14 bases matching TRBD2. This CDR3 comprises 16 residues. In germline, CDR1 is SGHNT, CDR2 YENEEA. After removal of 4 bases from V and 7 bases from J, the junction contained 6 bases not matched to a gene. The CDR3 DNA reads TGTGCCAGCAGCTCCCGACTAGCGGGGGGGCAGAATGAGCAGTTCTTC. Protein product: CASSSRLAGGQNEQFF.